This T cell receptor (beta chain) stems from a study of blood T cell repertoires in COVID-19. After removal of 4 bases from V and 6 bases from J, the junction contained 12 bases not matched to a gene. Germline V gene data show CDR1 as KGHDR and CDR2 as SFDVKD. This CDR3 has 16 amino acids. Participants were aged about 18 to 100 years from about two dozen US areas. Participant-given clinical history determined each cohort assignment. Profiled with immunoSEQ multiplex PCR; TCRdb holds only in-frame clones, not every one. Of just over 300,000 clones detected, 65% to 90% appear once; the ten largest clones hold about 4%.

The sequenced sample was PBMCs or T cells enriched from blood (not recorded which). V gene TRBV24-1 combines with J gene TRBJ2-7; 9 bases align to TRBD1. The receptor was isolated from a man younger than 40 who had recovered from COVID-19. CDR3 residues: CATSDSAGRTGAEQYF. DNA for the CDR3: TGTGCCACCAGTGACTCTGCGGGACGGACAGGGGCCGAGCAGTACTTC.